The 26 T cell receptor beta chains below come from one sample, sequenced in a study of shared clonotypes between healthy human individuals. Measured with immunoSEQ multiplex PCR; TCRdb has only the in-frame clones, and not every one. The sample contains 2 million or so clones, 85% to 95% of which appear only once. Sequenced input: naive CD4+ T cells sorted from blood. Noted subset: CD45RA+ positively selected. Source of these receptors: a man between 18 and 29 years old in good health.

The rearrangement uses TRBV30 and TRBJ1-4; no clear D. Germline V lookup: CDR1 GTSNPN, CDR2 SVGIG (reference sequence). The CDR3 is 12 residues long. V lost 5 bases, J lost 8 bases, and 12 bases lay in between. In DNA, the CDR3 is TGTGCCTGGGGAGGTGCTCCGGAAAAACTGTTTTTT. Amino acids: CAWGGAPEKLFF.

This clone showed up just once. The chain joins TRBV9 to TRBJ2-5; weak D call: TRBD2 (6 bases). The V and J ends lost 1 base and 1 base respectively, with 11 bases between them. CDR1 is SGDLS, CDR2 YYNGEE, per germline. The CDR3 contains 15 residues. In nucleotides, the CDR3 is TGTGCCAGCAGCGTAATGGCGGGATTCCAAGAGACCCAGTACTTC. It codes for CASSVMAGFQETQYF. The full variable domain, with the rest looked up from reference TRBV9 and TRBJ2-5, is DSGVTQTPKHLITATGQRVTLRCSPRSGDLSVYWYQQSLDQGLQFLIQYYNGEERAKGNILERFSAQQFPDLHSELNLSSLELGDSALYFCASSVMAGFQETQYFGPGTRLLVL.

The chain recombines TRBV6-1 with TRBJ1-6; D call uncertain. The CDR3 runs 17 residues. Germline assignment: CDR1 MNHNS and CDR2 SASEGT. The V end was cut by 3 bases, the J end by 1 base, with 13 bases between. CDR3 sequence: CASSEAEVGSYNSPLHF. In nucleotides, the CDR3 is TGTGCCAGCAGTGAGGCAGAGGTGGGATCCTATAATTCACCCCTCCACTTT.

The gene calls are TRBV30 and TRBJ1-2, with D possibly TRBD1 on 5 matching bases. Germline V CDR1 and CDR2: GTSNPN, SVGIG (reference sequence). CDR3 length: 14 residues. Trimming left V 3 bases short and J 1 base short, with 12 bases between. The CDR3 reads CAWRPLTVNYGYTF. The CDR3 DNA is TGTGCCTGGAGACCCTTGACAGTTAACTATGGCTACACCTTC.

This clone occurred once. The chain recombines TRBV5-4 with TRBJ2-3, with 16 bases fitting TRBD2. J gave up 5 bases and V 4 bases, and 7 bases lay outside the gene matches. The germline V gene has CDR1 SGHNT and CDR2 YYREEE (reference sequence). The CDR3 spans 17 residues. CDR3 region: CASSAGLAGGPGDTQYF. The CDR3 DNA is TGTGCCAGCAGCGCGGGACTAGCGGGGGGGCCGGGAGATACGCAGTATTTT.

The rearrangement joins TRBV10-3 to TRBJ2-7; perhaps TRBD1 as D (6 bases). The CDR3 contains 14 residues. Trimming took 0 bases from V and 5 from J, leaving 11 bases between them. In germline, CDR1 is ENHRY, CDR2 SYGVKD. The CDR3 DNA reads as TGTGCCATCAGTGAGTCGTTAGGGGGAGACGAGCAGTACTTC. Translated: CAISESLGGDEQYF.

The J gene is TRBJ2-7, the V gene TRBV10-1; TRBD1 matches at 7 bases. The CDR3 is 13 residues long. CDR1 is WNHNN and CDR2 is SYGVQD in the germline V gene (reference sequence). V was clipped by 3 bases and J by 2 bases; unmatched bases: 1. DNA of the CDR3: TGCGCCAGCAGTGATGGACAGGCCTACGAGCAGTACTTC. It encodes CASSDGQAYEQYF.

The V gene is TRBV10-3, the J gene TRBJ2-3; D is undetermined. The length of the CDR3 is 13 residues. The V and J ends lost 0 bases and 5 bases respectively, with 6 bases between them. Germline CDR1 reads ENHRY; CDR2 reads SYGVKD. This CDR3 is CAISESNLDTQYF. In DNA form, the CDR3 reads TGTGCCATCAGTGAGTCGAATTTAGATACGCAGTATTTT.

Worth noting for this clone: A read error is possible here, since a much larger clone lies one base away. Other DNA sequences within the sample encode an identical CDR3. The V gene is TRBV6-5, the J gene TRBJ1-1; no firm D call. The germline CDR1 and CDR2 sequences are MNHEY and SVGAGI. Trimming left V 2 bases short and J 1 base short, with 5 bases between. The CDR3 is 13 residues long. Here the CDR3 DNA reads TGTGCCAGCAGTTACGCAGAGAACACTGAAGCTTTCTTT. The encoded protein is CASSYAENTEAFF.

This sequence joins TRBV14 and TRBJ1-3; D might be TRBD1 (5 bases). CDR3 length equals 17 residues. Trimming removed 4 bases at V and 1 base at J, with 17 bases between. Germline V gives CDR1 SGHDN, CDR2 FVKESK. DNA of the CDR3: TGTGCCAGCAGCCGGAACGACGGGACTTCTTCTGGAAACACCATATATTTT. As protein: CASSRNDGTSSGNTIYF.

This clone was counted a single time. This chain uses TRBV10-3 with TRBJ1-6; D may be TRBD1 (5 bases). Germline CDR1 reads ENHRY; CDR2 reads SYGVKD. Trimming stripped 0 bases from V and 10 bases from J, with 10 bases between. The CDR3 extends over 14 amino acids. The CDR3 here is CAISESGEASPLHF. The CDR3 nucleotides read TGTGCCATCAGTGAGTCGGGGGAGGCCTCACCCCTCCACTTT.

For this clone: A much larger clone lies a single base off, so this may be a read error. The V call is TRBV29-1, the J call TRBJ2-7, with 12 bases aligning to TRBD1. CDR3 length equals 13 residues. Per the germline V gene, CDR1 is SQVTM and CDR2 is ANQGSEA. In DNA form, the CDR3 reads TGCAGCGCCGGGGACAGGGGGCACTACAAGCAGTACTTC. It is translated as CSAGDRGHYKQYF.

This clone was observed a single time. This chain connects TRBV25-1 to TRBJ2-2; possibly TRBD1 for D (5 bases). The CDR3 runs 15 residues. Germline V gives CDR1 MGHDK, CDR2 SYGVNS. V was pared by 1 base and J by 3 bases, with 9 bases between. CDR3 DNA: TGTGCCAGCAGTGAATCTACAGGAGACACCGGGGAGCTGTTTTTT. Protein product: CASSESTGDTGELFF.

The chain is built from TRBV7-9 and TRBJ2-2, with TRBD1 matching 7 bases. The germline V gene has CDR1 SEHNR and CDR2 FQNEAQ (reference sequence). The V gene end was trimmed by 4 bases and the J gene end by 5 bases; junction bases not matched to a gene: 4. The CDR3 consists of 14 residues. CDR3 sequence (DNA): TGTGCCAGCAGCTCCGGGACAGCAACCGGGGAGCTGTTTTTT. This codes for CASSSGTATGELFF.

The chain recombines TRBV5-4 with TRBJ2-3, with TRBD1 matching 7 bases. J was trimmed by 5 bases and V by 4 bases; bases with no gene match: 7. Germline V gives CDR1 SGHNT, CDR2 YYREEE (reference sequence). The CDR3 covers 14 residues. CDR3 sequence reads: CASSTKGAKDTQYF. The CDR3 bases are TGTGCCAGCAGCACCAAGGGGGCGAAAGATACGCAGTATTTT.

Notes on this clone: The sample has other DNA sequences that encode this CDR3 too. The chain couples TRBV6-5 to TRBJ2-5, with TRBD1 matching over 8 bases. The CDR3 extends over 14 amino acids. The germline V gene has CDR1 MNHEY and CDR2 SVGAGI. V gave up 2 bases and J gave up 5 bases; unmatched junction bases: 4. The CDR3, as DNA: TGTGCCAGCAGTTACAGGACAGGGTGGGAGACCCAGTACTTC. It codes for CASSYRTGWETQYF.

As concerns this clone: Different DNA sequences within this sample yield the same CDR3. This rearrangement joins TRBV2 to TRBJ1-5; D is unresolved. This CDR3 is built from 13 residues. Between the trimmed V and J ends, which lost 2 bases and 0 bases, there was a span of 2 bases. The germline gives CDR1 SNHLY, CDR2 FYNNEI. The CDR3 DNA reads as TGTGCCAGCAGTGAAAATAGCAATCAGCCCCAGCATTTT. It is translated as CASSENSNQPQHF. Drawing the rest from reference TRBV2 and TRBJ1-5, the complete variable domain is EPEVTQTPSHQVTQMGQEVILRCVPISNHLYFYWYRQILGQKVEFLVSFYNNEISEKSEIFDDQFSVERPDGSNFTLKIRSTKLEDSAMYFCASSENSNQPQHFGDGTRLSIL.

The chain uses TRBV27 and TRBJ2-3, with D maybe TRBD2 (6 bases). Trimming removed 8 bases from V and 1 base from J, with 10 bases in between. This CDR3 is built from 13 residues. The germline V gene has CDR1 MNHEY and CDR2 SMNVEV (reference sequence). The CDR3: CASLGEGTDTQYF. The CDR3 DNA sequence: TGTGCCAGCTTGGGGGAGGGCACAGATACGCAGTATTTT.

Written as DNA, the CDR3 is TGTGCCAGCAGTCCAGGGGAGAAAGAGACCCAGTACTTC. Translated, it gives CASSPGEKETQYF. The chain employs TRBV11-2 and TRBJ2-5; tentative D call: TRBD1 (6 bases). CDR1 is SGHAT and CDR2 is FQNNGV in the germline V gene. Trimming took 6 bases from V and 3 from J, leaving 11 bases between them. The CDR3 has 13 residues.

Turning to this clone: Distinct nucleotide sequences in the sample also encode this CDR3. The V and J genes are TRBV10-3 and TRBJ1-1; possible D gene TRBD1, 6 bases. The CDR3 is 13 residues long. Looked up from germline, CDR1 is ENHRY and CDR2 is SYGVKD. The V end lost 6 bases, the J end lost 1 base, and 9 bases lay between the germline ends. The CDR3 coding sequence is TGTGCCATCAGCTTGACAGGGAACACTGAAGCTTTCTTT. This gives the protein CAISLTGNTEAFF.

The CDR3 reads CASRNRSSYGYTF. The CDR3 DNA reads as TGTGCCAGCAGAAACAGGAGTTCCTATGGCTACACCTTC. The gene calls are TRBV7-2 and TRBJ1-2; weak D call: TRBD1 (5 bases). The CDR3 contains 13 residues. Deletions cut 6 bases from V and 4 bases from J, with 12 bases between. Germline V gives CDR1 SGHTA, CDR2 FQGNSA.

The chain carries TRBV1 and TRBJ2-7; no DNA check was done on the table's D call, TRBD2. TRBV1 is annotated as a pseudogene. The CDR3 runs to 14 residues. The CDR3 sequence: CTSSQGVPSYEQYF. CDR3 nucleotide sequence: TGCACCAGCAGCCAAGGCGTCCCTTCCTACGAGCAGTACTTC.

The chain couples TRBV9 to TRBJ1-1; D uncertain. V was clipped by 3 bases and J by 7 bases, with 22 bases between them. Germline CDR1 is SGDLS and CDR2 is YYNGEE. The CDR3 sequence is 16 residues long. CDR3 protein: CASSGGPRVGSGEAFF. In nucleotides, the CDR3 is TGTGCCAGCAGCGGAGGACCTCGGGTGGGGAGTGGTGAAGCTTTCTTT.

V and J are TRBV30 and TRBJ2-6; D gene unclear. The CDR3 is made up of 16 amino acids. V lost 0 bases, J lost 0 bases, and 9 bases lay in between. Germline values: CDR1 GTSNPN, CDR2 SVGIG (reference sequence). This CDR3 reads CAWSVRHYSGANVLTF. The CDR3 nucleotides read TGTGCCTGGAGTGTACGACACTACTCTGGGGCCAACGTCCTGACTTTC. Complete variable domain (other parts from reference TRBV30 and TRBJ2-6): SQTIHQWPATLVQPVGSPLSLECTVEGTSNPNLYWYRQAAGRGLQLLFYSVGIGQISSEVPQNLSASRPQDRQFILSSKKLLLSDSGFYLCAWSVRHYSGANVLTFGAGSRLTVL.

The gene calls are TRBV6-1 and TRBJ2-1; 12 nucleotides align to TRBD2. With 10 bases clipped from V and 4 bases from J, the junction kept 5 bases outside the gene matches. Germline assignment: CDR1 MNHNS and CDR2 SASEGT. The CDR3 is 14 residues long. CDR3 in amino acids: CATLLAGGYNEQFF. The DNA of the CDR3 is TGTGCCACCCTACTAGCGGGGGGTTACAATGAGCAGTTCTTC.

This clone was seen only once. The chain combines TRBV5-1 with TRBJ2-7; the D gene is possibly TRBD2 (5 bases). CDR1 and CDR2 from the germline V gene are SGHRS and YFSETQ. The length of the CDR3 is 14 residues. V lost 4 bases and J lost 6, with 17 bases in between. For the CDR3, the DNA is TGCGCCAGCAGCCCTATAGCCGGGAATGTCGAGCAGTACTTC. This sequence encodes CASSPIAGNVEQYF.